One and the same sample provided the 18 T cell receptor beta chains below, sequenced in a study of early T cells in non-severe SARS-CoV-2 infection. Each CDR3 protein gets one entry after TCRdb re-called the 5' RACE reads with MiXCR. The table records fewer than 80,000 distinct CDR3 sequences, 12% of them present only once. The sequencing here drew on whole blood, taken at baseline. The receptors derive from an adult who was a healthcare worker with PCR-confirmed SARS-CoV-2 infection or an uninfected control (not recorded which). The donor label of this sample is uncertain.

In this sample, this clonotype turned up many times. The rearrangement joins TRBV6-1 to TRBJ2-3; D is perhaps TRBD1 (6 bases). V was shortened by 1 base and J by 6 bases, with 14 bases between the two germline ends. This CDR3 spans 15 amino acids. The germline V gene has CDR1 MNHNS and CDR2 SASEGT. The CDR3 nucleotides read TGTGCCAGCAGTGAAGAAGGGGGACGGACGGATACGCAGTATTTT. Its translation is CASSEEGGRTDTQYF.

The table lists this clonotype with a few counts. The CDR3 spells CARSGTGTHEQFF. The CDR3 DNA reads as TGTGCCAGGTCCGGGACAGGGACCCATGAGCAGTTCTTC. V usage is TRBV2 and J usage is TRBJ2-1; 9 bases match TRBD1. The trim removed 9 bases at V and 8 bases at J, leaving 8 bases unmatched. CDR1 SNHLY and CDR2 FYNNEI come from the germline V gene. CDR3 length: 13 residues.

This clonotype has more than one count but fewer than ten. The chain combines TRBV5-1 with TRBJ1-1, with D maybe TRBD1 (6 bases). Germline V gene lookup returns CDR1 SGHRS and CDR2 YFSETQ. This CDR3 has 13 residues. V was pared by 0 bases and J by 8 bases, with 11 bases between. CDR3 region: CASSLETGYEAFF. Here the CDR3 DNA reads TGCGCCAGCAGCTTGGAGACAGGCTACGAAGCTTTCTTT.

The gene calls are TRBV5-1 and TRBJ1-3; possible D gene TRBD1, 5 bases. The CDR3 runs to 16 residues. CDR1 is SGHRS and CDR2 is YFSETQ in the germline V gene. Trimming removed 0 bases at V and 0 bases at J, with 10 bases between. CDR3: CASSLAGTASGNTIYF. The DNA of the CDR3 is TGCGCCAGCAGCTTGGCCGGGACGGCCTCTGGAAACACCATATATTTT. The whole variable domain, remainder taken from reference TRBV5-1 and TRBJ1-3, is KAGVTQTPRYLIKTRGQQVTLSCSPISGHRSVSWYQQTPGQGLQFLFEYFSETQRNKGNFPGRFSGRQFSNSRSEMNVSTLELGDSALYLCASSLAGTASGNTIYFGEGSWLTVV.

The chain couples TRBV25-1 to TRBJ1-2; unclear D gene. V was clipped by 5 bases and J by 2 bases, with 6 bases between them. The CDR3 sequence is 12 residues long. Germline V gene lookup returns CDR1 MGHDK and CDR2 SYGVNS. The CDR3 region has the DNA TGTGCCAGCAGTTATGGGAACTATGGCTACACCTTC. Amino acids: CASSYGNYGYTF.

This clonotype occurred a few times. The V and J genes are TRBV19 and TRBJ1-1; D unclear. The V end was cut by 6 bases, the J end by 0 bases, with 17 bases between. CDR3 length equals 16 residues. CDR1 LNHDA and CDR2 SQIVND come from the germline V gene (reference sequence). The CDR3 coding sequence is TGTGCCAGTAGGGTACGTGGGCAGGTGGTGAACACTGAAGCTTTCTTT. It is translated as CASRVRGQVVNTEAFF.

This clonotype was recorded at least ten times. The CDR3, as DNA: TGTGCCAGCAGTTTATGGGGGCACAATCAGCCCCAGCATTTT. Its protein product is CASSLWGHNQPQHF. V is TRBV12-3 or TRBV12-4 and J is TRBJ1-5, with D maybe TRBD1 (6 bases). The germline V and J ends were trimmed by 2 bases and 3 bases, with 8 bases remaining between them. CDR3 length equals 14 residues.

CDR3 in amino acids: CASRGGGTGYEQYV. In DNA, the CDR3 is TGTGCCAGCAGGGGAGGGGGTACAGGGTACGAGCAGTACGTC. This chain connects TRBV6-1 to TRBJ2-7; possible D gene TRBD2, 7 bases. The CDR3 length is 14 residues. Germline V lookup: CDR1 MNHNS, CDR2 SASEGT. Trimming stripped 6 bases from V and 4 bases from J, with 16 bases between.

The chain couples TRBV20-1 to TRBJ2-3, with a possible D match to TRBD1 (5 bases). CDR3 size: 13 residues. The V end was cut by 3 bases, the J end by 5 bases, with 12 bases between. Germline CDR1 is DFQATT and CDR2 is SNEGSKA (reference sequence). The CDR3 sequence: CSASMGPGDTQYF. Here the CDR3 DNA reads TGCAGTGCTAGTATGGGGCCGGGAGATACGCAGTATTTT.

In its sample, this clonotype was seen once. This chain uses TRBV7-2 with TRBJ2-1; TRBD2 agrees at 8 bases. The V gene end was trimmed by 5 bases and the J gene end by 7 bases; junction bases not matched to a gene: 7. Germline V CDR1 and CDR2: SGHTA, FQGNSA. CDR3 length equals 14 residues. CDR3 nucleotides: TGTGCCAGCAGCGAAACCGGGACTAGTAATGAGCAGTTCTTC. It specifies CASSETGTSNEQFF.

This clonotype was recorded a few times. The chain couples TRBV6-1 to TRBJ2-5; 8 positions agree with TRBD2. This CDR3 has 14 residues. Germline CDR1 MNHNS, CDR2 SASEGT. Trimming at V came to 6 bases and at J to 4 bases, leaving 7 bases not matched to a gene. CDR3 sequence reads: CASRRTSGGETQYF. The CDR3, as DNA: TGTGCCAGCAGACGCACTAGCGGAGGAGAGACCCAGTACTTC.

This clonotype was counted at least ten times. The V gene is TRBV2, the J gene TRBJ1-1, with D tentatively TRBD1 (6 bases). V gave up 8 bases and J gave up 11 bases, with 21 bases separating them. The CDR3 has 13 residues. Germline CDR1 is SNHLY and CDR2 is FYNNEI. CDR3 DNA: TGTGCCAGCTCGGGGAGCTGGGGGGCTAAGGCTTTCTTT. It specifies CASSGSWGAKAFF.

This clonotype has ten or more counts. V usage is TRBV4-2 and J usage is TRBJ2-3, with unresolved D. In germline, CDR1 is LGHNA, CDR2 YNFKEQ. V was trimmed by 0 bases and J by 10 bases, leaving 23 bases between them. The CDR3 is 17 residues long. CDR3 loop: CASSQDYLEVHPLSQYF. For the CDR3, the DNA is TGTGCCAGCAGCCAAGATTACCTCGAGGTGCACCCATTGTCGCAGTATTTT.

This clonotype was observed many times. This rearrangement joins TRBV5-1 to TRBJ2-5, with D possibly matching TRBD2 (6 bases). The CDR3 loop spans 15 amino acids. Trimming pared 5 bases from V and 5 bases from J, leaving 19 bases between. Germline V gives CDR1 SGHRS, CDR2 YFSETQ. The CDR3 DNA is TGCGCCAGCAGAACCACGTCCGGGGGAGCCGAGACCCAGTACTTC. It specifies CASRTTSGGAETQYF.

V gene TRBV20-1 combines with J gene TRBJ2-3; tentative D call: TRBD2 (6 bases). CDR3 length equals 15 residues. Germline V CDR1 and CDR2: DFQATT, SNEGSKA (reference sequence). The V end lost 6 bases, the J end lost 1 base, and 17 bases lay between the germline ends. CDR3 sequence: CSALAIKTGTDTQYF. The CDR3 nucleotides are TGCAGTGCCCTAGCGATAAAGACCGGCACAGATACGCAGTATTTT.

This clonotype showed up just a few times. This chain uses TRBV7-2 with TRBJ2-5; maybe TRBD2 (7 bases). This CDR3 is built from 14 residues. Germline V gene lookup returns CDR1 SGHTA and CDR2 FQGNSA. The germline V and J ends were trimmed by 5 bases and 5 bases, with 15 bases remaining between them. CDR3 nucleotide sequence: TGTGCCAGCAGCCCCGCGGGGGCAGAGGAGACCCAGTACTTC. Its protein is CASSPAGAEETQYF. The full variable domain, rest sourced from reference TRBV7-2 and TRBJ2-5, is GAGVSQSPSNKVTEKGKDVELRCDPISGHTALYWYRQSLGQGLEFLIYFQGNSAPDKSGLPSDRFSAERTGGSVSTLTIQRTQQEDSAVYLCASSPAGAEETQYFGPGTRLLVL.

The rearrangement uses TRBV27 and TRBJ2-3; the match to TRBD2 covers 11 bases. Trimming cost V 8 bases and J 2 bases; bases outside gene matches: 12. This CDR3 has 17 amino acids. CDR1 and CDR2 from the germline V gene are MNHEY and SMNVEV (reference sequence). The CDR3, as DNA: TGTGCCAGCTTTCAGACTAGCGGGGTCGTCTTCACAGATACGCAGTATTTT. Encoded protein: CASFQTSGVVFTDTQYF.

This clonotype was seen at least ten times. The CDR3 bases are TGTGCCAGCAGTTTATTGGCAGGGAGGAACATTCAGTACTTC. It specifies CASSLLAGRNIQYF. The chain links TRBV27 to TRBJ2-4; the D gene is possibly TRBD2 (6 bases). In germline, CDR1 is MNHEY, CDR2 SMNVEV (reference sequence). V dropped 1 base and J dropped 7 bases, with 11 bases sitting between them. The CDR3 is 14 amino acids.